The 31 T cell receptor beta chains reported below all come from one sample, sequenced in a study of blood T cell repertoires in COVID-19. Clones were sequenced by immunoSEQ multiplex PCR, and TCRdb holds only the in-frame ones, with some missing. Of tens of thousands of clones in the sample, 86% were seen once. Sequencing used peripheral blood. Receptors originate from a man between 25 and 39 years old with acute or convalescent COVID-19.

V is TRBV18 and J is TRBJ2-7; TRBD1 agrees at 7 bases. V was pared by 6 bases and J by 7 bases, with 12 bases of the junction left unmatched. The CDR3 runs to 14 residues. Germline-derived CDR1 and CDR2 are KGHSH and LQKENI. This chain's CDR3 is CASSPTGKVWEQYF. For the CDR3, the DNA is TGTGCCAGCTCCCCGACAGGGAAGGTGTGGGAGCAGTACTTC.

A word on this clone: This specimen includes other DNA sequences encoding the same CDR3. V gene TRBV6-5 combines with J gene TRBJ1-5; 7 nucleotides match TRBD1. After removal of 2 bases from V and 4 bases from J, the junction contained 2 bases not matched to a gene. CDR1 and CDR2 (germline): MNHEY, SVGAGI. This CDR3 has 14 amino acids. In DNA, the CDR3 is TGTGCCAGCAGTTACGGCAGGGGGAATCAGCCCCAGCATTTT. This gives the protein CASSYGRGNQPQHF.

This clone was observed a handful of times. The genes are TRBV5-1 and TRBJ2-4; 9 nucleotides align to TRBD1. J lost 7 bases, V lost 2 bases, and 1 base had no gene match. Germline lookup yields CDR1 SGHRS and CDR2 YFSETQ. CDR3 length: 13 amino acids. The chain's CDR3 is CASSLDRGNIQYF. In DNA form, the CDR3 reads TGCGCCAGCAGCTTAGACAGGGGGAACATTCAGTACTTC.

CDR3 region: CASSLDSKSPEAFF. The CDR3, as DNA: TGTGCCAGCAGCCTGGACAGTAAAAGCCCTGAAGCTTTCTTT. The chain combines TRBV5-6 with TRBJ1-1; possible D gene TRBD1, 6 bases. The CDR3 is 14 residues long. V lost 4 bases to trimming and J lost 6 bases, with 16 bases between them. Per the germline V gene, CDR1 is SGHDT and CDR2 is YYEEEE.

The chain uses TRBV19 and TRBJ2-6; 7 bases map to TRBD1. This CDR3 is built from 16 residues. Germline lookup yields CDR1 LNHDA and CDR2 SQIVND (reference sequence). V shed 6 bases, J shed 2 bases, and the junction held 7 bases outside the gene matches. CDR3 residues: CASSADRTAGANVLTF. The CDR3 nucleotides read TGTGCCAGTAGCGCGGACAGGACCGCTGGGGCCAACGTCCTGACTTTC.

The chain carries TRBV29-1 and TRBJ2-5, with TRBD1 identical over 10 bases. J lost 2 bases, V lost 7 bases, and 4 bases had no gene match. The CDR3 runs 13 residues. Germline CDR1 and CDR2: SQVTM and ANQGSEA. The CDR3 bases are TGCAGCGCTGACAGGGGGCGGCAAGAGACCCAGTACTTC. This codes for CSADRGRQETQYF.

This clone is a singleton in its sample. This rearrangement joins TRBV7-2 to TRBJ2-4; 9 bases are shared with TRBD2. CDR1 SGHTA and CDR2 FQGNSA come from the germline V gene. The CDR3 is 19 residues long. Losses at the gene ends were 6 bases for V and 4 bases for J; bases not matched to a gene: 19. The CDR3 bases are TGTGCCAGCAGTCATCCTCTAGCGGGCCCCAGCGGGGGGAAAAACATTCAGTACTTC. Protein sequence: CASSHPLAGPSGGKNIQYF.

J is TRBJ2-1 and V is TRBV18; possibly TRBD1 for D (6 bases). Trimming took off 4 bases at V and 10 bases at J, with 11 bases between the two ends. The CDR3 totals 12 residues. Germline V gene data show CDR1 as KGHSH and CDR2 as LQKENI. CDR3 nucleotide sequence: TGTGCCAGCTCACTCAGGGGAGAGGAGCAGTTCTTC. Protein: CASSLRGEEQFF. Looking up the rest from reference TRBV18 and TRBJ2-1 gives the full variable domain: NAGVMQNPRHLVRRRGQEARLRCSPMKGHSHVYWYRQLPEEGLKFMVYLQKENIIDESGMPKERFSAEFPKEGPSILRIQQVVRGDSAAYFCASSLRGEEQFFGPGTRLTVL.

This clone has just a few counts. This sequence joins TRBV18 and TRBJ1-5, with 7 bases fitting TRBD1. V was clipped by 2 bases and J by 0 bases; unmatched bases: 7. CDR1 KGHSH and CDR2 LQKENI come from the germline V gene. This CDR3 contains 17 residues. This CDR3 reads CASSPKGTVNSNQPQHF. Here the CDR3 DNA reads TGTGCCAGCTCACCAAAGGGGACAGTCAATAGCAATCAGCCCCAGCATTTT.

The V gene is TRBV4-1, the J gene TRBJ1-4, with 9 bases aligning to TRBD1. CDR1 and CDR2 (germline): MGHRA, YSYEKL. The J segment lost 5 bases and the V segment lost 4 bases, leaving 2 bases of the junction unmatched. This CDR3 has 14 amino acids. The CDR3 DNA is TGCGCCAGCAGCCGGGACAGGGCAAATGAAAAACTGTTTTTT. This sequence encodes CASSRDRANEKLFF.

The chain is built from TRBV5-6 and TRBJ1-5, with a weak D call TRBD1 (6 bases). This CDR3 comprises 13 residues. Trimming took 1 base from V and 8 from J, leaving 10 bases between them. The germline V gene has CDR1 SGHDT and CDR2 YYEEEE. The CDR3 DNA sequence: TGTGCCAGCAGCTTGTTTGAGGGGGAGCCCCAGCATTTT. Translating it yields CASSLFEGEPQHF.

The chain uses TRBV29-1 and TRBJ2-3, with TRBD2 as a possible D gene (6 bases). V was shortened by 4 bases and J by 0 bases, with 8 bases between the two germline ends. The CDR3 length is 13 residues. CDR1 and CDR2 from the germline V gene are SQVTM and ANQGSEA. The CDR3 is CSVGRGSTDTQYF. CDR3 DNA sequence: TGCAGCGTTGGCCGGGGGAGCACAGATACGCAGTATTTT.

The CDR3 DNA sequence: TGTGCCAGCAGCTTTTCCGGACTAGCGGCCAGCTCCTACGAGCAGTACTTC. Its protein product is CASSFSGLAASSYEQYF. This chain joins TRBV11-2 and TRBJ2-7, with 10 bases identical to TRBD2. With V trimmed by 3 bases and J by 0 bases, 8 bases remained unmatched. Germline loops: CDR1 SGHAT, CDR2 FQNNGV. The CDR3 extends over 17 amino acids.

The chain links TRBV28 to TRBJ1-2; unclear D gene. CDR3 size: 13 residues. V was clipped by 6 bases and J by 9 bases, with 17 bases between them. Per germline, CDR1 MDHEN and CDR2 SYDVKM. CDR3 amino acids: CASSPPGGRSYTF. The DNA of the CDR3 is TGTGCCAGCAGCCCTCCAGGAGGACGTAGCTACACCTTC.

The rearrangement joins TRBV7-3 to TRBJ2-1, with TRBD1 identical over 10 bases. The length of the CDR3 is 13 residues. Germline trimming cut 5 bases from V and 8 bases from J; bases unmatched to any gene: 3. From germline, CDR1 is SGHTA and CDR2 FQGTGA. The CDR3 DNA reads TGTGCCAGCAGCATGGGGACAGGGGATGAGCAGTTCTTC. The encoded protein is CASSMGTGDEQFF.

V usage is TRBV6-1 and J usage is TRBJ2-7; the D gene is possibly TRBD2 (6 bases). The V and J ends lost 1 base and 4 bases respectively, with 8 bases between them. The CDR3 contains 13 residues. Germline V gene lookup returns CDR1 MNHNS and CDR2 SASEGT. Written as DNA, the CDR3 is TGTGCCAGCAGTGAAGTTGGGGGGTACGAGCAGTACTTC. Translated: CASSEVGGYEQYF.

The V call is TRBV7-2, the J call TRBJ2-3; the match to TRBD2 covers 9 bases. This CDR3 region has 13 residues. The trim removed 8 bases at V and 3 bases at J, leaving 3 bases unmatched. Germline CDR1 reads SGHTA; CDR2 reads FQGNSA. CDR3 nucleotides: TGTGCCAGCGGACTAGCGAGAACAGATACGCAGTATTTT. It encodes CASGLARTDTQYF. Together with reference TRBV7-2 and TRBJ2-3, the CDR3 gives the full variable domain: GAGVSQSPSNKVTEKGKDVELRCDPISGHTALYWYRQSLGQGLEFLIYFQGNSAPDKSGLPSDRFSAERTGGSVSTLTIQRTQQEDSAVYLCASGLARTDTQYFGPGTRLTVL.

The rearrangement joins TRBV7-2 to TRBJ2-1; 9 bases align to TRBD2. In germline, CDR1 is SGHTA, CDR2 FQGNSA. V lost 1 base, J lost 8 bases, and 6 bases stayed unmatched. The CDR3 contains 15 residues. Here the CDR3 DNA reads TGTGCCAGCAGCTTAGGGGGGCGGACTAGCGATGAGCAGTTCTTC. Amino acid sequence: CASSLGGRTSDEQFF.

V usage is TRBV12-3 or TRBV12-4 and J usage is TRBJ1-5; 8 nucleotides match TRBD1. J lost 4 bases, V lost 10 bases, and 6 bases had no gene match. The CDR3 has 13 residues. As DNA, the CDR3 is TGTGCCACCTCAGGGGGCGAGAATCAGCCCCAGCATTTT. This translates into CATSGGENQPQHF.

The chain is built from TRBV11-2 and TRBJ2-5; D may be TRBD2 (6 bases). V was shortened by 5 bases and J by 7 bases, with 17 bases between the two germline ends. The CDR3 spans 14 residues. Looked up from germline, CDR1 is SGHAT and CDR2 is FQNNGV. In nucleotides, the CDR3 is TGTGCCAGCAGCAAACGGGGGAGAAGGGGGACCCAGTACTTC. It encodes CASSKRGRRGTQYF.

The sample holds one count of this clone. The J gene is TRBJ2-5, the V gene TRBV7-8; tentatively, D is TRBD1 (6 bases). The V end was cut by 0 bases, the J end by 9 bases, with 20 bases between. Per the germline V gene, CDR1 is SGHVS and CDR2 is FQNEAQ. CDR3 length: 16 amino acids. CDR3 sequence: CASSLAGAGQAGAQYF. CDR3 in DNA: TGTGCCAGCAGCTTAGCGGGAGCCGGTCAGGCAGGGGCCCAGTACTTC.

The chain combines TRBV4-1 with TRBJ1-1; TRBD1 agrees at 11 bases. The CDR3 contains 15 residues. V dropped 2 bases and J dropped 10; count of bases not matched to a gene: 9. The germline gives CDR1 MGHRA, CDR2 YSYEKL. CDR3 amino acids: CASSQQDRGRGGAFF. CDR3 nucleotide sequence: TGCGCCAGCAGCCAACAGGACAGGGGGCGCGGAGGAGCTTTCTTT.

The CDR3 bases are TGCGCCAGCAGTGAGGGCAGGGGGAAGGACAATGAGCAGTTCTTC. This codes for CASSEGRGKDNEQFF. This chain joins TRBV10-1 and TRBJ2-1, with 7 bases fitting TRBD1. From germline, CDR1 is WNHNN and CDR2 SYGVQD (reference sequence). The length of the CDR3 is 15 residues. The V gene end was trimmed by 2 bases and the J gene end by 5 bases; junction bases not matched to a gene: 6.

The J gene is TRBJ2-7, the V gene TRBV7-2, with 16 bases fitting TRBD2. This CDR3 spans 16 amino acids. CDR1 is SGHTA and CDR2 is FQGNSA in the germline V gene. V was pared by 5 bases and J by 1 base, with 2 bases of the junction left unmatched. The CDR3 reads CASSKGLAGGSYEQYF. The CDR3 bases are TGTGCCAGCAGCAAGGGACTAGCGGGAGGGTCCTACGAGCAGTACTTC.

With regard to this clone: This sample also contains other DNA sequences that code for the same CDR3. The chain links TRBV9 to TRBJ2-3; D possibly corresponds to TRBD1 (5 bases). Per germline, CDR1 SGDLS and CDR2 YYNGEE. The CDR3 covers 13 residues. Between the trimmed V and J ends, which lost 2 bases and 3 bases, there was a span of 7 bases. The chain's CDR3 is CASSVQGTDTQYF. Here the CDR3 DNA reads TGTGCCAGCAGCGTCCAGGGAACAGATACGCAGTATTTT.

This sequence joins TRBV7-3 and TRBJ2-1, with D possibly being TRBD2 (5 bases). Germline CDR1 is SGHTA and CDR2 is FQGTGA. With 4 bases removed from V and 10 bases from J, the gap between germline ends came to 14 bases. The CDR3 sequence is 13 residues long. The CDR3: CASSYGAAREQFF. CDR3 DNA sequence: TGTGCCAGCAGCTATGGAGCGGCCCGGGAGCAGTTCTTC.

This clone was seen only a few times. The chain recombines TRBV9 with TRBJ2-2, with D maybe TRBD1 (5 bases). The CDR3 runs 15 residues. Trimming left V 2 bases short and J 2 bases short, with 10 bases between. Germline values: CDR1 SGDLS, CDR2 YYNGEE. DNA of the CDR3: TGTGCCAGCAGCGTGCAGGGAAGTAACACCGGGGAGCTGTTTTTT. This sequence encodes CASSVQGSNTGELFF.

The rearrangement links TRBV28 to TRBJ2-7; 7 positions agree with TRBD1. Germline CDR1 reads MDHEN; CDR2 reads SYDVKM. The CDR3 sequence is 13 residues long. V lost 6 bases to trimming and J lost 6 bases; unmatched junction nucleotides: 8. The CDR3 DNA follows: TGTGCCAGCAGGAACGACAGGGTCGGCGAGCAGTACTTC. This encodes CASRNDRVGEQYF. Combining the CDR3 with reference TRBV28 and TRBJ2-7 gives the whole variable domain DVKVTQSSRYLVKRTGEKVFLECVQDMDHENMFWYRQDPGLGLRLIYFSYDVKMKEKGDIPEGYSVSREKKERFSLILESASTNQTSMYLCASRNDRVGEQYFGPGTRLTVT.

V and J are TRBV2 and TRBJ2-7; D may be TRBD2 (5 bases). The CDR3 has 15 residues. Deletions cut 2 bases from V and 4 bases from J, with 15 bases between. Germline lookup yields CDR1 SNHLY and CDR2 FYNNEI. CDR3 DNA: TGTGCCAGCAGTGAAAGGGTGGGCGGGTCATACGAGCAGTACTTC. Amino acid sequence: CASSERVGGSYEQYF. Full variable domain (remainder filled in from reference TRBV2 and TRBJ2-7): EPEVTQTPSHQVTQMGQEVILRCVPISNHLYFYWYRQILGQKVEFLVSFYNNEISEKSEIFDDQFSVERPDGSNFTLKIRSTKLEDSAMYFCASSERVGGSYEQYFGPGTRLTVT.

The CDR3 DNA reads TGTGCCAGCAGCTCGACTAGCGGAACGCAGTATTTT. This translates into CASSSTSGTQYF. The chain combines TRBV5-4 with TRBJ2-3, with 9 positions matching TRBD2. This CDR3 has 12 residues. After removal of 3 bases from V and 9 bases from J, the junction contained 2 bases not matched to a gene. The germline gives CDR1 SGHNT, CDR2 YYREEE (reference sequence).

The chain links TRBV27 to TRBJ2-1; D possibly corresponds to TRBD2 (6 bases). Per the germline V gene, CDR1 is MNHEY and CDR2 is SMNVEV (reference sequence). This CDR3 has 15 amino acids. V lost 5 bases and J lost 0, with 11 bases in between. In DNA, the CDR3 is TGTGCCAGCAGTAGACCGGGGGTCTCCTACAATGAGCAGTTCTTC. Protein product: CASSRPGVSYNEQFF.